This paragraph covers one TCR beta chain sequence. The iRepertoire nested amplicon-rescue multiplex PCR amplified TCR alpha and beta CDR3s from RNA. A single record per CDR3 protein comes from TCRdb applying MiXCR to the multiplex PCR reads. The sample has about 190,000 distinct CDR3 sequences, around 30% seen once. This sample is drawn from a study of glioma-infiltrating T cells. The V end lost 7 bases, the J end lost 1 base, and 13 bases lay between the germline ends. There are 13 residues in the CDR3. Germline CDR1 is SQVTM and CDR2 is ANQGSEA. J is TRBJ1-2 and V is TRBV29-1; D call uncertain. Sequencing used glioma tissue, nonneoplastic brain tissue, or PBMCs (not recorded which). The sequence came from a human donor with low-grade glioma or glioblastoma, undergoing nonglioma brain surgery, or in good health (not recorded which). The chain's CDR3 is CSAQVGNNYGYTF. The CDR3 nucleotides are TGCAGCGCCCAAGTCGGGAATAACTATGGCTACACCTTC.